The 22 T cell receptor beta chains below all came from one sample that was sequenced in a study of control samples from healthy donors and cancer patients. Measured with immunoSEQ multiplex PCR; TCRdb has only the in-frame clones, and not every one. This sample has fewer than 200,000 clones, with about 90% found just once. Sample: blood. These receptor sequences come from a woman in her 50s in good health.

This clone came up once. The CDR3 protein is CASSVQGVSSYEQYF. The CDR3 bases are TGTGCCAGCAGTGTACAGGGGGTAAGCTCCTACGAGCAGTACTTC. The chain combines TRBV28 with TRBJ2-7; 8 bases are shared with TRBD1. The CDR3 runs to 15 residues. V gave up 5 bases and J gave up 0 bases; unmatched junction bases: 6. Germline-derived CDR1 and CDR2 are MDHEN and SYDVKM.

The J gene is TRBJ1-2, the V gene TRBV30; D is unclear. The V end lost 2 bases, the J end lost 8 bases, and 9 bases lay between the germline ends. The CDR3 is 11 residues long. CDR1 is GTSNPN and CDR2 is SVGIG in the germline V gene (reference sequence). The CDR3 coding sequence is TGTGCCTGGAGTTCACATGCGGGCTACACCTTC. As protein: CAWSSHAGYTF. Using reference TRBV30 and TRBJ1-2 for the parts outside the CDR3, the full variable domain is SQTIHQWPATLVQPVGSPLSLECTVEGTSNPNLYWYRQAAGRGLQLLFYSVGIGQISSEVPQNLSASRPQDRQFILSSKKLLLSDSGFYLCAWSSHAGYTFGSGTRLTVV.

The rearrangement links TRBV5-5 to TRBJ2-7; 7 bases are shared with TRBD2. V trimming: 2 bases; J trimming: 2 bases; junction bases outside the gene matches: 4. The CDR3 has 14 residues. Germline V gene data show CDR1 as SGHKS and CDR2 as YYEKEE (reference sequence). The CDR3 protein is CASSLAGFPYEQYF. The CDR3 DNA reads TGTGCCAGCAGCTTAGCGGGGTTCCCCTACGAGCAGTACTTC.

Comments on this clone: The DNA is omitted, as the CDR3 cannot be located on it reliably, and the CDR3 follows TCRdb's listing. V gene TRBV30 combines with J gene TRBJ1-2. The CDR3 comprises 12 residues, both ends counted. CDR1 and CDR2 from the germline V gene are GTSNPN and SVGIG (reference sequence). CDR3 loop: CASDFGAGGYTF.

CDR3: CASSYSTSNEKLFF. The CDR3 DNA reads as TGTGCCAGCAGTTACTCGACCAGTAATGAAAAACTGTTTTTT. V gene TRBV6-5 combines with J gene TRBJ1-4; D gene unclear. Trimming cost V 0 bases and J 4 bases, with 6 bases left between them. The CDR3 extends over 14 amino acids. The germline gives CDR1 MNHEY, CDR2 SVGAGI.

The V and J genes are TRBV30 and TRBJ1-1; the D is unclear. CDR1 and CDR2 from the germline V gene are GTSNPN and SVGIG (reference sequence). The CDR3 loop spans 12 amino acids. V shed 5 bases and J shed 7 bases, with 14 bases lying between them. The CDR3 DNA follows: TGTGCCTGGGCGCTGCTTACGCGTGAAGCTTTCTTT. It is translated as CAWALLTREAFF.

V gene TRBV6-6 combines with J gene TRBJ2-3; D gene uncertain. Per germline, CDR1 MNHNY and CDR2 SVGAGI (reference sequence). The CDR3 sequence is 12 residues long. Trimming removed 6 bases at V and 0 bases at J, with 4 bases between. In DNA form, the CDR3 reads TGTGCCAGCAGCCGTAGCACAGATACGCAGTATTTT. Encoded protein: CASSRSTDTQYF.

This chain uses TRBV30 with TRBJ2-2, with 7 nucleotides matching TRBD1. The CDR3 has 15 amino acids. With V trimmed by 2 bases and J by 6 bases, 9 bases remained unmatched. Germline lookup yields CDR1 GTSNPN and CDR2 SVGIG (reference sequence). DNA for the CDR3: TGTGCCTGGAGTTCCCCAGGGGGTGGATCCGGGGAGCTGTTTTTT. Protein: CAWSSPGGGSGELFF.

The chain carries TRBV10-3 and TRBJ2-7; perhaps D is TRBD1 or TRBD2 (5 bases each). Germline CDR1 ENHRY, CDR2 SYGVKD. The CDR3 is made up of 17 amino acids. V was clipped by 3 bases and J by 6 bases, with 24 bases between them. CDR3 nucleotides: TGTGCCATCAGTGACAGGGACCCATCCGTAGTACGGAGCGAGCAGTACTTC. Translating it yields CAISDRDPSVVRSEQYF.

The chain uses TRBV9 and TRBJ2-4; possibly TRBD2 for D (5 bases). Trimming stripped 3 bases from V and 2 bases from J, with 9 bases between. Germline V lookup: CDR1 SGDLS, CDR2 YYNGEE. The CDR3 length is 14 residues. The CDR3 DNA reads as TGTGCCAGCAGCGGAGGGATCACCAAAAACATTCAGTACTTC. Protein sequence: CASSGGITKNIQYF.

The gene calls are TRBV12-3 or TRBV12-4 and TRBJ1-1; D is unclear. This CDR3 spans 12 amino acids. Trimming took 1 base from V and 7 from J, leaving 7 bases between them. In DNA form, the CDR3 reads TGTGCCAGCAGTTTAGGGGGATATGAAGCTTTCTTT. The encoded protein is CASSLGGYEAFF.

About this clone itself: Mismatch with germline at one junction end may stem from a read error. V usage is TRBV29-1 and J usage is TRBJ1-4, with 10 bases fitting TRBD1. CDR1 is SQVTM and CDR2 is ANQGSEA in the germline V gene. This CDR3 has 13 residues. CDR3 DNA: TGCAGCTTTGACAGGGGGCGGAAGGAAAAACTGTTTTTT. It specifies CSFDRGRKEKLFF.

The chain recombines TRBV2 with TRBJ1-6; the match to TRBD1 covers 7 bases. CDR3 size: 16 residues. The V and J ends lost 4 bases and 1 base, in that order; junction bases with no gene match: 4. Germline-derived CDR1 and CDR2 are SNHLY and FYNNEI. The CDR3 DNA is TGTGCCAGCAGTGTGGCAGGGGGGTCCTATAATTCACCCCTCCACTTT. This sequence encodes CASSVAGGSYNSPLHF.

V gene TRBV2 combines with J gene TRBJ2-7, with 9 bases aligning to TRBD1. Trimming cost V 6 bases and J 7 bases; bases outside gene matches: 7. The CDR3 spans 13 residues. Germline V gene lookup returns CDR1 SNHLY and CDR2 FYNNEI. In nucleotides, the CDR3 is TGTGCCAGCAGGGGGGACAGGGCAGGGGAGCAGTACTTC. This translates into CASRGDRAGEQYF. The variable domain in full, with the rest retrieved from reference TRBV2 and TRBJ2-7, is EPEVTQTPSHQVTQMGQEVILRCVPISNHLYFYWYRQILGQKVEFLVSFYNNEISEKSEIFDDQFSVERPDGSNFTLKIRSTKLEDSAMYFCASRGDRAGEQYFGPGTRLTVT.

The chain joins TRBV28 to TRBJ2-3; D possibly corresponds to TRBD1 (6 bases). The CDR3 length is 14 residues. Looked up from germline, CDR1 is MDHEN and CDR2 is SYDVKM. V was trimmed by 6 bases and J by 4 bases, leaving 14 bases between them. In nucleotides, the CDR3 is TGTGCCAGCAGATTGGACAGCCGTCCAGATACGCAGTATTTT. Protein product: CASRLDSRPDTQYF.

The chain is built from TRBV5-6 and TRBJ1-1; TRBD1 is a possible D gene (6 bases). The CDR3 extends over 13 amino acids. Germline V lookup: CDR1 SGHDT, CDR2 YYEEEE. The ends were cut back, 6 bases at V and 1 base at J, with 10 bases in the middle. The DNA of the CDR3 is TGTGCCAGCACCCTAGGGGGGAACACTGAAGCTTTCTTT. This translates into CASTLGGNTEAFF. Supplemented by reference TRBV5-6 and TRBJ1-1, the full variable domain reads DAGVTQSPTHLIKTRGQQVTLRCSPKSGHDTVSWYQQALGQGPQFIFQYYEEEERQRGNFPDRFSGHQFPNYSSELNVNALLLGDSALYLCASTLGGNTEAFFGQGTRLTVV.

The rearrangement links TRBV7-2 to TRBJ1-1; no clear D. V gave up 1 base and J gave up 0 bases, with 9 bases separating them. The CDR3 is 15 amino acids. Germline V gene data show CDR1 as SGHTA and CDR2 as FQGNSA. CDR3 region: CASSLVGRMNTEAFF. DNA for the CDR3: TGTGCCAGCAGCTTAGTCGGGAGGATGAACACTGAAGCTTTCTTT.

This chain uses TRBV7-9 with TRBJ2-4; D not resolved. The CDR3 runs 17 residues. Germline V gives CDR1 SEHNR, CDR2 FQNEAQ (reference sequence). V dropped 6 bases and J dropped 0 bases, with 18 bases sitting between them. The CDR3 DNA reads TGTGCCAGCAGTTCCCTTTGGGAACCGATAGCCAAAAACATTCAGTACTTC. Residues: CASSSLWEPIAKNIQYF.

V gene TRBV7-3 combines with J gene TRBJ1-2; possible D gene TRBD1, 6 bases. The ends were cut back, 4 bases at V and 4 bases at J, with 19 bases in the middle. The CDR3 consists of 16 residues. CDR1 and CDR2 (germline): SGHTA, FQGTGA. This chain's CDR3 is CASSSAVQGIGYGYTF. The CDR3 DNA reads TGTGCCAGCAGCTCCGCCGTACAGGGTATAGGCTATGGCTACACCTTC.

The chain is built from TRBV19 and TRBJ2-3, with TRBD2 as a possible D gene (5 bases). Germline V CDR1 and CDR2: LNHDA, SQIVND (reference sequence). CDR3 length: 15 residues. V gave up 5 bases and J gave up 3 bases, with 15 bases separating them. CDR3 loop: CASSPTRAGTDTQYF. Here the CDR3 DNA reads TGTGCCAGTAGTCCAACTCGGGCGGGTACAGATACGCAGTATTTT.

DNA of the CDR3: TGTGCCATCACTCGACAGGGTGGGCCGATTAGGTCCGGGGAGCTGTTTTTT. Protein sequence: CAITRQGGPIRSGELFF. The V gene is TRBV10-3, the J gene TRBJ2-2; 7 bases are a match to TRBD1. This CDR3 is built from 17 residues. V trimming: 7 bases; J trimming: 6 bases; junction bases outside the gene matches: 17. CDR1 and CDR2 from the germline V gene are ENHRY and SYGVKD.

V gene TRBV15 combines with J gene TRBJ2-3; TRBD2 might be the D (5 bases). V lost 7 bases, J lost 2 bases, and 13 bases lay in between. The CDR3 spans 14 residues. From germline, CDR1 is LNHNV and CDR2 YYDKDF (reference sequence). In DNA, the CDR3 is TGTGCCACCACAAATAGCGACCCCACAGATACGCAGTATTTT. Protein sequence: CATTNSDPTDTQYF.